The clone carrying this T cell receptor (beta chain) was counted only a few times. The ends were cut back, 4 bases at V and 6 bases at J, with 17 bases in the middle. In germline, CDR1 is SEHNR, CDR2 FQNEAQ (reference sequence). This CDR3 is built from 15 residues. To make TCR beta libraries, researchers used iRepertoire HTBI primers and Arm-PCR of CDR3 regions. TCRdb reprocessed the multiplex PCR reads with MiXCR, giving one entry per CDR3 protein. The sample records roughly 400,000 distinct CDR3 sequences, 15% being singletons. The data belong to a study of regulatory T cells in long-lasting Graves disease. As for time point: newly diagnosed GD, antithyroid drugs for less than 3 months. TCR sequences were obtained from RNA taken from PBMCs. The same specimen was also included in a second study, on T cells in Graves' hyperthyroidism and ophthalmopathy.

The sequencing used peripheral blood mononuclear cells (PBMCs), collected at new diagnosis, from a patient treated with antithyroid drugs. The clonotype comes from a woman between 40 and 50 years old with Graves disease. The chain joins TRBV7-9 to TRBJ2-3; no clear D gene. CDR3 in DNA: TGTGCCAGCAGCTGGATCGACTCTAGTTCGGATACGCAGTATTTT. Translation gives CASSWIDSSSDTQYF.